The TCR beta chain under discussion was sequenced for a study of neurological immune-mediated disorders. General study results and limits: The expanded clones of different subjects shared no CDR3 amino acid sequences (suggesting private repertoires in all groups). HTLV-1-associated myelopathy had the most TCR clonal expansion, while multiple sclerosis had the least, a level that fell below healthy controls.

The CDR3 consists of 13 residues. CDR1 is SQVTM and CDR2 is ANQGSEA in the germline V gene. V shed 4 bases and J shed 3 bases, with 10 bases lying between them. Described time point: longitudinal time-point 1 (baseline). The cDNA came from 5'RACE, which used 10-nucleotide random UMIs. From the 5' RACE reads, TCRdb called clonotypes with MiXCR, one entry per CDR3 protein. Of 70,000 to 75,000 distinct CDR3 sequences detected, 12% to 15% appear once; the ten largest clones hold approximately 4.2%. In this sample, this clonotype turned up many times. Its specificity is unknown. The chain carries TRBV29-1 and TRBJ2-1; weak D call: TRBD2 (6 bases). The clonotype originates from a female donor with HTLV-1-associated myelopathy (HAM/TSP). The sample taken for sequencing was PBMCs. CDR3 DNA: TGCAGCGTTGGACTAGACGTCTACAATGAGCAGTTCTTC. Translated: CSVGLDVYNEQFF.